Listed below are T cell receptor beta chains from one sample, sequenced in a study of T cell responses to AZD1222 COVID-19 vaccine. Clones were read by immunoSEQ multiplex PCR, and TCRdb kept only the in-frame ones, dropping some. This sample carries 180,000 or so clones, 90% to 95% of them seen once, and the ten largest clones take 1% to 1.5%. The specimen was peripheral blood, collected 28 days after the second AZD1222 dose. Every receptor here comes from an adult who received the AZD1222 COVID-19 vaccine. Each CDR3 is given with its conserved first and last residue. The order of the fields is clone size, J gene, D gene, V gene, CDR3 DNA, CDR3 protein. The D gene is left open where the match is weak. Some rows have no size entry. The others give once, few or many, or a class for an expanded clone.

NA	TRBJ2-5	TRBD1	TRBV7-9	TGTGCCAGCAGCGCACCGGACAGGGGAACGGAGACCCAGTACTTC	CASSAPDRGTETQYF
NA	TRBJ1-1	NA	TRBV7-9	TGTGCCAGCAGCGAACAGGGCCAGGAGAAAGCTTTCTTT	CASSEQGQEKAFF
NA	TRBJ2-7	NA	TRBV14	TGTGCCAGCAGCCAAAGGTGGGCCCACGAGCAGTACTTC	CASSQRWAHEQYF
NA	TRBJ2-2	NA	TRBV12-5	TGTGCTAGTGGTTTTTTCGGGGAGCTGTTTTTT	CASGFFGELFF
NA	TRBJ2-3	NA	TRBV19	TGTGCCAGTAGCCTCCCCGGGCTCTCCCAATCAAGCGCGCAGTATTTT	CASSLPGLSQSSAQYF
NA	TRBJ1-1	NA	TRBV20-1	TGCAGTGCTACCGCCTACACTGAAGCTTTCTTT	CSATAYTEAFF
NA	TRBJ1-1	NA	TRBV7-2	TGTGCCAGCAGCTTACCCCCCGGGGGGTATGGGAACACTGAAGCTTTCTTT	CASSLPPGGYGNTEAFF
NA	TRBJ1-4	TRBD1	TRBV28	TGTGCCAGCAGTTTAGGGGACAGTCTCTATGAAAAACTGTTTTTT	CASSLGDSLYEKLFF
NA	TRBJ2-1	TRBD2	TRBV28	TGTGCCAGCAGTTCACCCACTAGCGGGAGCTCCTACAATGAGCAGTTCTTC	CASSSPTSGSSYNEQFF
NA	TRBJ1-5	NA	TRBV3-1/TRBV3-2	TGTGCCAGCAGCCCCGACCAGTATAGCAATCAGCCCCAGCATTTT	CASSPDQYSNQPQHF
NA	TRBJ2-7	NA	TRBV18	TGTGCCAGCTCACCCGACAGAGACTCCTACGAGCAGTACTTC	CASSPDRDSYEQYF
NA	TRBJ2-7	TRBD1	TRBV14	TGTGCCAGCAGCCAGGAGCCGGGACAGGGGGGCTACGAGCAGTACTTC	CASSQEPGQGGYEQYF
once	TRBJ1-5	NA	TRBV28	TGTGCCAGCAGTTTTAACCCGGACGGTGGGTTGAATCAGCCCCAGCATTTT	CASSFNPDGGLNQPQHF
NA	TRBJ2-5	NA	TRBV19	TGTGCCAGTAATTCAGGACAGAGGGTGGGAGAGACCCAGTACTTC	CASNSGQRVGETQYF
NA	TRBJ2-7	NA	TRBV5-1	TGCGCCAGCAGCTTGGGGGTACTCAACGAGCAGTACTTC	CASSLGVLNEQYF
NA	TRBJ2-7	TRBD2	TRBV13	TGTGCCAGCAGCTTAATCGGGTCATGGAGCGGGAGTTCTCGCGAGCAGTACTTC	CASSLIGSWSGSSREQYF
NA	TRBJ1-3	TRBD1	TRBV4-2	TGTGCCAGCAGCCATGGACAGGGGTATAGAAACACCATATATTTT	CASSHGQGYRNTIYF
once	TRBJ1-4	NA	TRBV7-2	TGTGCCAGCAGCTTAGTTAGGAAGGCCGAAAAACTGTTTTTT	CASSLVRKAEKLFF
NA	TRBJ2-7	NA	TRBV5-1	TGCGCCAGCAGCTTTGACCCGGGATGGGAGCAGTACTTC	CASSFDPGWEQYF
NA	TRBJ1-5	NA	TRBV30	TGTGCCTGGAGTCTGGGGTCCGCGAATCAGCCCCAGCATTTT	CAWSLGSANQPQHF
NA	TRBJ2-7	NA	TRBV7-8	TGTGCCAGCAGCTTAGCGGTCCGAACCGGCGAGCAGTACTTC	CASSLAVRTGEQYF
NA	TRBJ2-1	TRBD1	TRBV9	TGTGCCAGCAGCAACGGGCAGGGGGCAGGTGATGAGCAGTTCTTC	CASSNGQGAGDEQFF
NA	TRBJ2-7	NA	TRBV5-1	TGCGCCAGCAGGGCGGCAGGGTTTGGGTCCTACGAGCAGTACTTC	CASRAAGFGSYEQYF
NA	TRBJ1-2	NA	TRBV25-1	TGTGCCAGCAGTGTGGGGAACTATGGCTACACCTTC	CASSVGNYGYTF
NA	TRBJ1-4	TRBD1	TRBV9	TGTGCCAGCAGCACCCGGACAGGGGCAAATGAAAAACTGTTTTTT	CASSTRTGANEKLFF
NA	TRBJ1-5	NA	TRBV11-3	TGTGCCAGCAGCTCGGTCGTGTATTATAGCAATCAGCCCCAGCATTTT	CASSSVVYYSNQPQHF
NA	TRBJ1-3	NA	TRBV12-2	TGTGCAAGTCGCTTAGGTGGCACGAGCTCTGGAAACACCATATATTTT	CASRLGGTSSGNTIYF
NA	TRBJ2-7	TRBD1	TRBV10-2	TGCGCCAGCAGTTTTAACCCGGGACAGGCTGCCTACGAGCAGTACTTC	CASSFNPGQAAYEQYF
once	TRBJ1-4	NA	TRBV20-1	TGCAGTGCTAGACAGTATGAAAAACTGTTTTTT	CSARQYEKLFF